This entry describes one T cell receptor (beta chain). CDR1 SGHVS and CDR2 FQNEAQ come from the germline V gene. Trimming left V 5 bases short and J 9 bases short, with 11 bases between. CDR3 length: 12 amino acids. These data come from a study of blood T cells in healthy people across ages. PCR was performed a second time for about 6 to 12 cycles using a sample-barcoded 5' primer and a J-beta primer mix. TCRdb reprocessed the 5' RACE reads with MiXCR, giving one entry per CDR3 protein. Of 800,000 or so distinct CDR3 sequences listed, 60% to 80% are singletons. At least 5 micrograms of total RNA were extracted per sample.

The gene calls are TRBV7-8 and TRBJ2-1, with D possibly being TRBD1 (5 bases). Source material: blood. This sequence originates from a man aged 25 to 40 in good health. As DNA, the CDR3 is TGTGCCAGCAGCCCCAGGGTGGTTGAGCAGTTCTTC. Translation: CASSPRVVEQFF.